These T cell receptor beta chains were read from a single sample in a study of OX40 agonist ivuxolimab in advanced cancers. The data were produced by immunoSEQ multiplex PCR, yet TCRdb's version contains in-frame clones alone and is incomplete. Of 20,000 to 25,000 clones detected, roughly 84% appear once; the ten largest clones hold 16%. This specimen was CD4+ or CD8+ T cells sorted from blood, taken in a trial of the OX40 agonist ivuxolimab. Every receptor here comes from an adult with an advanced solid tumor such as melanoma, head and neck, liver or kidney cancer. Each CDR3 is given with its conserved first and last residue. A D gene is named only where the DNA matches it firmly. Size values are once, few and many counts, or a class for expanded clones, and some rows have none.

CDR3aa: CASSLGRLGGELFF
CDR3nt: TGCGCCAGCAGCTTGGGGCGATTGGGCGGGGAGCTGTTTTTT
abundance: -
j_gene: TRBJ2-2
d_gene: -
len: 14
v_gene: TRBV5-1

CDR3aa: CASSLGQSTTEAFF
CDR3nt: TGTGCCAGTAGTCTGGGACAGAGCACCACTGAAGCTTTCTTT
abundance: -
j_gene: TRBJ1-1
d_gene: TRBD1
len: 14
v_gene: TRBV19

CDR3aa: CASSEDTGGGQPQHF
CDR3nt: TGTGCCAGCAGTGAAGACACAGGGGGCGGTCAGCCCCAGCATTTT
abundance: -
j_gene: TRBJ1-5
d_gene: TRBD1
len: 15
v_gene: TRBV2

CDR3aa: CASSPLGADGYTF
CDR3nt: TGTGCCAGCAGCCCCCTGGGGGCTGATGGCTACACCTTC
abundance: -
j_gene: TRBJ1-2
d_gene: -
len: 13
v_gene: TRBV21-1

CDR3aa: CASSLRSYGTYEQYF
CDR3nt: TGTGCCAGCAGCTTACGGTCGTACGGAACCTACGAGCAGTACTTC
abundance: once
j_gene: TRBJ2-7
d_gene: -
len: 15
v_gene: TRBV7-2

CDR3aa: CASSSTRDRDTEAFF
CDR3nt: TGTGCCAGCAGCTCTACCCGGGACAGGGACACTGAAGCTTTCTTT
abundance: -
j_gene: TRBJ1-1
d_gene: TRBD1
len: 15
v_gene: TRBV5-4

CDR3aa: CASSPGRGKIYEQYF
CDR3nt: TGTGCCAGCAGCCCCGGCCGGGGTAAGATATACGAGCAGTACTTC
abundance: -
j_gene: TRBJ2-7
d_gene: -
len: 15
v_gene: TRBV7-2

CDR3aa: CASSVDGGRAYEQYF
CDR3nt: TGTGCCAGCAGCGTAGATGGCGGGAGGGCCTACGAGCAGTACTTC
abundance: -
j_gene: TRBJ2-7
d_gene: TRBD2
len: 15
v_gene: TRBV9

CDR3aa: CASSFNGGTGELFF
CDR3nt: TGTGCCAGCAGTTTTAATGGGGGCACCGGGGAGCTGTTTTTT
abundance: -
j_gene: TRBJ2-2
d_gene: -
len: 14
v_gene: TRBV27

CDR3aa: CASSYSLAEAFF
CDR3nt: TGTGCCAGCAGTTACTCGCTGGCTGAAGCTTTCTTT
abundance: -
j_gene: TRBJ1-1
d_gene: -
len: 12
v_gene: TRBV6-6

CDR3aa: CASSRGLDSRDTQYF
CDR3nt: TGTGCCAGTAGCCGGGGACTTGACTCGAGAGATACGCAGTATTTT
abundance: once
j_gene: TRBJ2-3
d_gene: -
len: 15
v_gene: TRBV19

CDR3aa: CASTSQGYEQYF
CDR3nt: TGTGCCAGCACCTCACAGGGCTACGAGCAGTACTTC
abundance: -
j_gene: TRBJ2-7
d_gene: -
len: 12
v_gene: TRBV7-2

CDR3aa: CASSLGASGEQFF
CDR3nt: TGTGCCAGCAGCTTAGGGGCTAGCGGAGAGCAGTTCTTC
abundance: -
j_gene: TRBJ2-1
d_gene: TRBD2
len: 13
v_gene: TRBV7-9

CDR3aa: CAWSRQADQPQHF
CDR3nt: TGTGCCTGGAGTCGACAGGCGGATCAGCCCCAGCATTTT
abundance: -
j_gene: TRBJ1-5
d_gene: -
len: 13
v_gene: TRBV30

CDR3aa: CAISESSGHRRGLNTEAFF
CDR3nt: TGTGCCATCAGTGAGTCGTCTGGCCACCGTCGGGGTTTGAACACTGAAGCTTTCTTT
abundance: -
j_gene: TRBJ1-1
d_gene: -
len: 19
v_gene: TRBV10-3

CDR3aa: CASREGGGTDTQYF
CDR3nt: TGCGCCAGCAGGGAGGGGGGTGGAACAGATACGCAGTATTTT
abundance: -
j_gene: TRBJ2-3
d_gene: -
len: 14
v_gene: TRBV5-1

CDR3aa: CASSIDRGLQPQHF
CDR3nt: TGTGCCAGTAGTATCGACAGGGGGCTTCAGCCCCAGCATTTT
abundance: -
j_gene: TRBJ1-5
d_gene: TRBD1
len: 14
v_gene: TRBV19

CDR3aa: CASSRGTSWVGEQYF
CDR3nt: TGTGCCAGCAGTCGAGGGACTAGCTGGGTCGGGGAGCAGTACTTC
abundance: once
j_gene: TRBJ2-7
d_gene: TRBD2
len: 15
v_gene: TRBV2

CDR3aa: CASSLDSSNTGELFF
CDR3nt: TGCGCCAGCAGCTTGGATAGCTCGAACACCGGGGAGCTGTTTTTT
abundance: -
j_gene: TRBJ2-2
d_gene: -
len: 15
v_gene: TRBV5-1

CDR3aa: CASSMGALNTEAFF
CDR3nt: TGTGCCAGTAGTATGGGGGCCCTGAACACTGAAGCTTTCTTT
abundance: -
j_gene: TRBJ1-1
d_gene: -
len: 14
v_gene: TRBV19

CDR3aa: CASSESRERYNEQFF
CDR3nt: TGTGCCAGCAGTGAATCGCGGGAGCGGTACAATGAGCAGTTCTTC
abundance: -
j_gene: TRBJ2-1
d_gene: TRBD2
len: 15
v_gene: TRBV6-1

CDR3aa: CASSLGGIIGELFF
CDR3nt: TGTGCCAGCAGCTTAGGAGGAATCATCGGGGAGCTGTTTTTT
abundance: -
j_gene: TRBJ2-2
d_gene: -
len: 14
v_gene: TRBV11-3

CDR3aa: CASSPGGQKLYEQYF
CDR3nt: TGTGCCAGCTCACCAGGGGGACAGAAACTTTACGAGCAATACTTC
abundance: -
j_gene: TRBJ2-7
d_gene: TRBD1
len: 15
v_gene: TRBV18

CDR3aa: CASSLTGTGIGYGYTF
CDR3nt: TGTGCCAGCAGCCTGACCGGGACAGGGATTGGGTATGGCTACACCTTC
abundance: once
j_gene: TRBJ1-2
d_gene: TRBD1
len: 16
v_gene: TRBV11-2

CDR3aa: CASKLDPSSGNTIYF
CDR3nt: TGTGCCAGCAAGTTGGACCCCTCCTCTGGAAACACCATATATTTT
abundance: -
j_gene: TRBJ1-3
d_gene: -
len: 15
v_gene: TRBV6-5

CDR3aa: CASSLVSQGLDNSPLHF
CDR3nt: TGTGCCAGCAGCTTAGTTTCACAGGGTCTAGATAATTCACCCCTCCACTTT
abundance: -
j_gene: TRBJ1-6
d_gene: -
len: 17
v_gene: TRBV7-8

CDR3aa: CAMVGGNQETQYF
CDR3nt: TGTGCCATGGTGGGAGGTAACCAAGAGACCCAGTACTTC
abundance: -
j_gene: TRBJ2-5
d_gene: -
len: 13
v_gene: TRBV30

CDR3aa: CASSLSGIGELFF
CDR3nt: TGTGCCAGCAGCTTATCCGGGATCGGGGAGCTGTTTTTT
abundance: -
j_gene: TRBJ2-2
d_gene: -
len: 13
v_gene: TRBV11-2

CDR3aa: CASSLGGGNQPQHF
CDR3nt: TGTGCCAGCAGCTTGGGCGGGGGCAATCAGCCCCAGCATTTT
abundance: -
j_gene: TRBJ1-5
d_gene: -
len: 14
v_gene: TRBV5-4

CDR3aa: CASSSLKREQYF
CDR3nt: TGTGCCAGCAGTTCTCTTAAGCGCGAGCAGTACTTC
abundance: -
j_gene: TRBJ2-7
d_gene: -
len: 12
v_gene: TRBV6-5

CDR3aa: CASSPLAGGGHEQYF
CDR3nt: TGTGCCAGCTCACCCCTAGCGGGGGGTGGCCACGAGCAGTACTTC
abundance: -
j_gene: TRBJ2-7
d_gene: TRBD2
len: 15
v_gene: TRBV18

CDR3aa: CSVGTASGRVYNEQFF
CDR3nt: TGCAGCGTTGGTACGGCTAGCGGGAGGGTTTACAATGAGCAGTTCTTC
abundance: once
j_gene: TRBJ2-1
d_gene: TRBD2
len: 16
v_gene: TRBV29-1

CDR3aa: CAIRDGLVTGELFF
CDR3nt: TGTGCCATCAGGGATGGTTTAGTCACCGGGGAGCTGTTTTTT
abundance: -
j_gene: TRBJ2-2
d_gene: -
len: 14
v_gene: TRBV10-3

CDR3aa: CASSQDKRDTDTQYF
CDR3nt: TGCGCCAGCAGCCAAGACAAGCGGGACACAGATACGCAGTATTTT
abundance: few
j_gene: TRBJ2-3
d_gene: TRBD2
len: 15
v_gene: TRBV7-9

CDR3aa: CASSLRTQTGETQYF
CDR3nt: TGTGCCAGCAGCTTAAGGACTCAGACGGGTGAGACCCAGTACTTC
abundance: -
j_gene: TRBJ2-5
d_gene: -
len: 15
v_gene: TRBV11-3

CDR3aa: CASSIGGEGSYEQYF
CDR3nt: TGTGCCAGTAGTATAGGGGGGGAGGGCTCCTACGAGCAGTACTTC
abundance: -
j_gene: TRBJ2-7
d_gene: TRBD2
len: 15
v_gene: TRBV19

CDR3aa: CASSVQGAAYGYTF
CDR3nt: TGTGCCAGCAGTGTGCAGGGGGCGGCCTATGGCTACACCTTC
abundance: once
j_gene: TRBJ1-2
d_gene: TRBD1
len: 14
v_gene: TRBV6-6

CDR3aa: CASSQQGDEQFF
CDR3nt: TGTGCCAGCAGTCAACAGGGGGATGAGCAGTTCTTC
abundance: -
j_gene: TRBJ2-1
d_gene: TRBD1
len: 12
v_gene: TRBV11-1

CDR3aa: CASSASTTSTDTQYF
CDR3nt: TGTGCCAGCAGCGCCAGCACAACTAGCACAGATACGCAGTATTTT
abundance: -
j_gene: TRBJ2-3
d_gene: -
len: 15
v_gene: TRBV9

CDR3aa: CASSPKRRVEKLFF
CDR3nt: TGTGCCAGCAGCCCCAAGAGACGGGTTGAAAAACTGTTTTTT
abundance: -
j_gene: TRBJ1-4
d_gene: -
len: 14
v_gene: TRBV16

CDR3aa: CASTPHLGYEQYF
CDR3nt: TGTGCCAGCACCCCGCACCTCGGGTACGAGCAGTACTTC
abundance: -
j_gene: TRBJ2-7
d_gene: -
len: 13
v_gene: TRBV27

CDR3aa: CASSIEGTSDTYEQYF
CDR3nt: TGTGCCAGTAGTATTGAAGGGACTTCGGACACCTACGAGCAGTACTTC
abundance: -
j_gene: TRBJ2-7
d_gene: -
len: 16
v_gene: TRBV19

CDR3aa: CASMGGSGADTQYF
CDR3nt: TGTGCCAGCATGGGGGGGTCAGGTGCAGATACGCAGTATTTT
abundance: -
j_gene: TRBJ2-3
d_gene: TRBD2
len: 14
v_gene: TRBV5-4

CDR3aa: CASSELSSGANVLTF
CDR3nt: TGTGCCAGCAGTGAACTGAGCTCTGGGGCCAACGTCCTGACTTTC
abundance: -
j_gene: TRBJ2-6
d_gene: -
len: 15
v_gene: TRBV2

CDR3aa: CASSLHAGGQYGYTF
CDR3nt: TGTGCCAGCAGCCTACATGCAGGGGGCCAGTATGGCTACACCTTC
abundance: -
j_gene: TRBJ1-2
d_gene: TRBD1
len: 15
v_gene: TRBV7-9

CDR3aa: CASSLGGDSYEQYF
CDR3nt: TGTGCCAGCAGCTTAGGGGGGGACTCCTACGAGCAGTACTTC
abundance: once
j_gene: TRBJ2-7
d_gene: -
len: 14
v_gene: TRBV7-9

CDR3aa: CASRIGGDYGYTF
CDR3nt: TGTGCCAGCCGAATAGGGGGGGACTATGGCTACACCTTC
abundance: -
j_gene: TRBJ1-2
d_gene: -
len: 13
v_gene: TRBV6-5

CDR3aa: CASNFLSGYNEQFF
CDR3nt: TGTGCCAGCAATTTTCTTAGCGGCTACAATGAGCAGTTCTTC
abundance: -
j_gene: TRBJ2-1
d_gene: -
len: 14
v_gene: TRBV2

CDR3aa: CASSPKQGALNQPQHF
CDR3nt: TGTGCCAGCTCACCGAAACAGGGAGCTCTAAATCAGCCCCAGCATTTT
abundance: once
j_gene: TRBJ1-5
d_gene: -
len: 16
v_gene: TRBV18

CDR3aa: CASSRTGDGYTF
CDR3nt: TGTGCCAGCAGTAGGACAGGGGATGGCTACACCTTC
abundance: once
j_gene: TRBJ1-2
d_gene: TRBD1
len: 12
v_gene: TRBV2

CDR3aa: CASSRGGTGDTGELLF
CDR3nt: TGCGCCAGCAGCCGGGGAGGGACAGGGGACACCGGGGAGCTGCTTTTT
abundance: -
j_gene: TRBJ2-2
d_gene: TRBD1
len: 16
v_gene: TRBV5-1

CDR3aa: CASSGSPGNTIYF
CDR3nt: TGCGCCAGCAGTGGCAGCCCTGGAAACACCATATATTTT
abundance: -
j_gene: TRBJ1-3
d_gene: -
len: 13
v_gene: TRBV5-1

CDR3aa: CASSQAGGRRGEAFF
CDR3nt: TGCGCCAGCAGCCAGGCAGGGGGCCGACGCGGTGAAGCTTTCTTT
abundance: -
j_gene: TRBJ1-1
d_gene: TRBD1
len: 15
v_gene: TRBV4-1